The source of this T cell receptor (beta chain) is a study of blood T cell repertoires in COVID-19. In the study overall: Some COVID-19 samples were acute and others convalescent; all came from the United States, Italy and Spain. Sources were T cells, B-cell-depleted T cells, or PBMCs; the material itself was cDNA or gDNA.

CDR1 and CDR2 (germline): MNHEY, SVGEGT. The CDR3 sequence is 16 residues long. The ends were cut back, 1 base at V and 4 bases at J, with 13 bases in the middle. Original processing methods: Using reference gene primer amplification, nucleated cell counts were estimated. Assay: immunoSEQ multiplex PCR; the TCRdb copy retains only in-frame clones and omits some. The V and J calls and clone size were taken over from that table, and D and trimming were inferred from the DNA. Altogether some 120,000 clones are present, 85% being singletons, with the ten largest covering under 7%. The receptor comes from a man older than 75 with active or convalescent COVID-19. Sequenced sample: peripheral blood. V gene TRBV6-2 or TRBV6-3 combines with J gene TRBJ2-2; D gene ambiguous. The DNA of the CDR3 is TGTGCCAGCAGTTACTTGCGATTACTACCCACCGGGGAGCTGTTTTTT. This codes for CASSYLRLLPTGELFF.